Listed below are T cell receptor beta chains from one sample, sequenced in a study of blood T cell repertoires in COVID-19. The assay was immunoSEQ multiplex PCR, and TCRdb's table has in-frame clones only and misses some. The data contain 65,000 to 85,000 clones, 79% of them singletons. The sequenced material came from peripheral blood. These receptors came from a woman aged 80 or older with active or convalescent COVID-19. Each CDR3 is given with its conserved first and last residue.

>TRBV21-1|TRBJ2-7
CASTLRRRKRAYEQYF
>TRBV9|TRBJ2-1
CASSVVSSGGDEQFF
>TRBV18|TRBJ1-1
CASSPPAGTNTEAFF
>TRBV7-2|TRBJ2-1
CASSYRTGTQFF
>TRBV15|TRBJ2-3
CATSRDLLPGDTQYF
>TRBV25-1|TRBJ2-2
CASSEWLTGELFF
>TRBV28|TRBJ1-6
CASSLPSSYNSPLHF
>TRBV5-5|TRBJ1-1
CASSHFGQGVKNTEAFF
>TRBV3-1/TRBV3-2|TRBJ2-2
CASSLNTGELFF
>TRBV11-3|TRBJ2-1
CASSPGTAYNEQFF
>TRBV29-1|TRBJ2-1
CSVDTSGRSGEQFF
>TRBV19|TRBJ2-5
CASSLSGTGQGTQYF
>TRBV4-3|TRBJ2-7
CASSQEQEKEYEQYF
>TRBV4-3|TRBJ1-2
CASSSGTAYGYTF
>TRBV20-1|TRBJ2-1
CRPGGNNEQFF
>TRBV7-7|TRBJ2-2
CASSLTGSPGELFF
>TRBV6-2/TRBV6-3|TRBJ1-1
CASSAARVWVNTEAFF
>TRBV7-9|TRBJ1-1
CASSLGQGISVAFF
>TRBV7-3|TRBJ2-3
CASSLTGTGGLDTQYF
>TRBV2|TRBJ2-7
CASMGAGGPYEQYF
>TRBV27|TRBJ2-1
CASSLSVVFGEQFF
>TRBV28|TRBJ2-7
CASSLSGLVRSREQYF
>TRBV19|TRBJ2-3
CASSFFSTDTQYF
>TRBV3-1/TRBV3-2|TRBJ1-5
CASSPRGQGLRNQPQHF
>TRBV28|TRBJ2-7
CASRLAEPYEQYF
>TRBV13|TRBJ2-7
CASSFFAGPTYEQYF
>TRBV7-2|TRBJ1-5
CASSLLATGVGNQPQHF
>TRBV7-9|TRBJ2-5
CASSLGGLEETQYF
>TRBV10-2|TRBJ1-1
CASSVRGVNMNTEAFF
>TRBV27|TRBJ2-2
CASSLWGRGTGELFF
>TRBV5-1|TRBJ2-1
CASSLAGRERLDEQFF
>TRBV24-1|TRBJ2-5
CATSDPRDFQLGETQYF
>TRBV19|TRBJ1-5
CASSMDRGLNQPQHF
>TRBV5-1|TRBJ2-1
CASSLNHPSAGYNEQFF
>TRBV10-3|TRBJ1-1
CAISPRGTGGMNTEAFF
>TRBV18|TRBJ2-1
CASSPRAGSLDEQFF
>TRBV18|TRBJ2-5
CAGQDSLQETQYF
>TRBV14|TRBJ2-2
CASSQDRGRDWPGELFF
>TRBV4-3|TRBJ2-6
CASRAAGANVLTF
>TRBV7-2|TRBJ2-4
CASSLEGAKNIQYF
>TRBV6-5|TRBJ2-7
CASTSGFQGYEQYF
>TRBV9|TRBJ2-1
CASSVAGTSGYEQFF
>TRBV18|TRBJ2-1
CASSPGGLTLNNEQFF
>TRBV6-5|TRBJ2-7
CASSPAGAYEQYF
>TRBV28|TRBJ1-2
CASRPQQPFYGYTF
>TRBV5-1|TRBJ2-2
CASSDSGGANTGELFF
>TRBV29-1|TRBJ1-1
CSVPGGWGLMNTEAFF
>TRBV9|TRBJ2-3
CASSYQGTDTQYF
>TRBV3-1/TRBV3-2|TRBJ2-7
CASSQVYTPVAVYEQYF
>TRBV19|TRBJ2-1
CASSILAASSYNEQFF
>TRBV27|TRBJ2-2
CASSYLAGATGELFF
>TRBV5-1|TRBJ2-7
CASSPQGYSYEQYF
>TRBV6-6|TRBJ2-3
CASSYAGTSADTQYF
>TRBV6-5|TRBJ1-6
CASRDRGPYNSPLHF
>TRBV19|TRBJ2-3
CASSMSSGMADTQYF
>TRBV5-6|TRBJ1-1
CASSFLANTEAFF
>TRBV27|TRBJ1-2
CASRFYDRTYGYTF
>TRBV11-2|TRBJ1-1
CASSLGNRLRDTEAFF
>TRBV6-2/TRBV6-3|TRBJ1-5
CASSAGRNQPQHF
>TRBV5-5|TRBJ1-3
CASRRMGMTGSGNTIYF